This TCR beta chain was sequenced for a study of cytomegalovirus exposure and HLA in healthy donors. TCRdb keeps only in-frame clones here, not all; method: immunoSEQ multiplex PCR. The data show about 220,000 clones, around four fifths seen once. This CDR3 has 15 residues. Trimming took off 4 bases at V and 6 bases at J, with 17 bases between the two ends. Germline values: CDR1 SGDLS, CDR2 YYNGEE. This chain uses TRBV9 with TRBJ2-1; D is unclear. The sequence was collected from a woman aged 25 to 39 in good health and CMV-seropositive. The specimen sequenced was PBMCs. This CDR3 reads CASSLRADPSNEQFF. The CDR3 region has the DNA TGTGCCAGCAGCCTTCGGGCCGATCCTTCCAATGAGCAGTTCTTC.